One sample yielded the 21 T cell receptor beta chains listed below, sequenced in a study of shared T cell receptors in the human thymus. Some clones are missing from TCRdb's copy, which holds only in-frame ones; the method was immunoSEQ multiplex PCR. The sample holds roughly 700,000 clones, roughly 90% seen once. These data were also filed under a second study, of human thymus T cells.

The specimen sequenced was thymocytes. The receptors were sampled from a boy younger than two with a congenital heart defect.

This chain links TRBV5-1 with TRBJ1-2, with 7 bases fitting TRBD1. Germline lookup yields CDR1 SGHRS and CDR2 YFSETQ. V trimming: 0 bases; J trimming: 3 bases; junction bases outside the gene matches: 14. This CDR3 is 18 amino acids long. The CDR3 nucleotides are TGCGCCAGCAGCTTGGGAGGGGGCGCATCTAGTTTTGACTATGGCTACACCTTC. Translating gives CASSLGGGASSFDYGYTF.

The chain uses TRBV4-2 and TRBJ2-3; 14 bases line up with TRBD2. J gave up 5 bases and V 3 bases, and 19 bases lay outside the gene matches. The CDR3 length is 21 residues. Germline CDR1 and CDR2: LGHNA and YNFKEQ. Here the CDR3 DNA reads TGTGCCAGCAGCCAGTACTCCGGGACTAGCGGGAGCAGGGGGGGAATAGATACGCAGTATTTT. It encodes CASSQYSGTSGSRGGIDTQYF.

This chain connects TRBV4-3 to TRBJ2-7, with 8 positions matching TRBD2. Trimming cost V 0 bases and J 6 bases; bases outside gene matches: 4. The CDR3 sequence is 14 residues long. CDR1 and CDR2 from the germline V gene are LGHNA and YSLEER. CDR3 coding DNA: TGCGCCAGCAGCCAAGATCAGGCGGGAGGCGAGCAGTACTTC. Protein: CASSQDQAGGEQYF.

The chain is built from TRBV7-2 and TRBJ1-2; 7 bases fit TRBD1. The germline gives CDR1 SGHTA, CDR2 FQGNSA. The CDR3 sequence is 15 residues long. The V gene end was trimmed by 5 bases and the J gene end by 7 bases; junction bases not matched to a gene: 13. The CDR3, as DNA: TGTGCCAGCAGCGCAGGGGACAGAGGGGGATTTGGCTACACCTTC. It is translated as CASSAGDRGGFGYTF.

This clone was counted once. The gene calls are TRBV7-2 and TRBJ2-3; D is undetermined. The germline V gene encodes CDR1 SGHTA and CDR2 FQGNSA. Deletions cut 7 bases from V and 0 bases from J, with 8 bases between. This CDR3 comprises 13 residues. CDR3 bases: TGTGCCAGCACCCTAGTTAGCACAGATACGCAGTATTTT. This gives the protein CASTLVSTDTQYF.

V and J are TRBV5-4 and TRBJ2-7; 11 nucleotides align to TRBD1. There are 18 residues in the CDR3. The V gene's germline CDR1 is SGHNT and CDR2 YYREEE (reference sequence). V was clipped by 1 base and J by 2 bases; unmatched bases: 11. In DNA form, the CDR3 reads TGTGCCAGCAGCTTGCCGGGGACAGGGGGTCCCCGCACCTACGAGCAGTACTTC. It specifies CASSLPGTGGPRTYEQYF.

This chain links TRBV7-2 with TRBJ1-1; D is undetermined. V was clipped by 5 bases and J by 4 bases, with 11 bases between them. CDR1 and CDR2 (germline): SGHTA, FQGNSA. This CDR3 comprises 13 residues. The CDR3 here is CASSPDSGTEAFF. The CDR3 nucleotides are TGTGCCAGCAGCCCCGACTCGGGCACTGAAGCTTTCTTT. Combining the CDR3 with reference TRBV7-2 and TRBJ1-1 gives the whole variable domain GAGVSQSPSNKVTEKGKDVELRCDPISGHTALYWYRQSLGQGLEFLIYFQGNSAPDKSGLPSDRFSAERTGGSVSTLTIQRTQQEDSAVYLCASSPDSGTEAFFGQGTRLTVV.

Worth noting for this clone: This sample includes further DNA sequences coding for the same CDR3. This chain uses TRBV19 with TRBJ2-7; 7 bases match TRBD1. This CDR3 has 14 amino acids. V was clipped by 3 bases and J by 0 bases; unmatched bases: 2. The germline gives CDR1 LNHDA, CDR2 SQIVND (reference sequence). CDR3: CASSIRGSSYEQYF. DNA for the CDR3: TGTGCCAGTAGTATCAGGGGGTCCTCCTACGAGCAGTACTTC.

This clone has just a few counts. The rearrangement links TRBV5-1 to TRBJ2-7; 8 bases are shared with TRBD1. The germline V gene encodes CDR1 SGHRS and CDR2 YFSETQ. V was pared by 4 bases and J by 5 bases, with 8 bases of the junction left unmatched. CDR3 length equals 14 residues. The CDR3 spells CASSPGQGTDEQYF. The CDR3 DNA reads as TGCGCCAGCAGCCCCGGACAGGGAACGGACGAGCAGTACTTC.

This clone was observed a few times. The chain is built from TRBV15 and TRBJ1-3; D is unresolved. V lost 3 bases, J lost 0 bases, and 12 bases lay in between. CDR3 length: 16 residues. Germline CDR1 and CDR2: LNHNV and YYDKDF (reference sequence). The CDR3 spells CATSRGRPHSGNTIYF. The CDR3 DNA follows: TGTGCCACCAGCAGGGGCAGGCCTCACTCTGGAAACACCATATATTTT.

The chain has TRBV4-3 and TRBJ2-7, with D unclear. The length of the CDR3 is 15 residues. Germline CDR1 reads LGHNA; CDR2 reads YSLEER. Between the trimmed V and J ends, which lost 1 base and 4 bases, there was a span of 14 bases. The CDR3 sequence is CASSQGHRSFYEQYF. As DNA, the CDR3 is TGCGCCAGCAGCCAAGGTCACAGATCCTTTTACGAGCAGTACTTC.

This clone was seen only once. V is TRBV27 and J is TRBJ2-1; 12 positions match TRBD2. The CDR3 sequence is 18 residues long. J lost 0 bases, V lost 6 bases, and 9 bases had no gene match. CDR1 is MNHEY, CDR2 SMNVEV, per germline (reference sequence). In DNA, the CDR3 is TGTGCCAGCAGGGCTCTAGCGGGAGGGCCCAGCTCCTACAATGAGCAGTTCTTC. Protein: CASRALAGGPSSYNEQFF.

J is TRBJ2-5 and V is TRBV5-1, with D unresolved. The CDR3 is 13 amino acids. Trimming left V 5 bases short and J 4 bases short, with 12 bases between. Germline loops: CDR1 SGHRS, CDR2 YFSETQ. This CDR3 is CASRPGIGETQYF. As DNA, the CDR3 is TGCGCCAGCAGGCCAGGTATTGGAGAGACCCAGTACTTC.

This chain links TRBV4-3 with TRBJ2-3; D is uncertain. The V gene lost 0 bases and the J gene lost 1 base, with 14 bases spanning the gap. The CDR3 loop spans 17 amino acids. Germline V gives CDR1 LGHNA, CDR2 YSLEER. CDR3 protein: CASSQDLQAPRTDTQYF. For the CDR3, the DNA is TGCGCCAGCAGCCAAGATCTTCAGGCTCCTCGCACAGATACGCAGTATTTT.

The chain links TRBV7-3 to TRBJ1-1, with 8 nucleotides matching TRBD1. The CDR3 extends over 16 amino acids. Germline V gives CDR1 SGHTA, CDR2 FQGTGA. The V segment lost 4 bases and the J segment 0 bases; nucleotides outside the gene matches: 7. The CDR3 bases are TGTGCCAGCAGCTCGACAGGGGAGGGGATGAACACTGAAGCTTTCTTT. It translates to CASSSTGEGMNTEAFF. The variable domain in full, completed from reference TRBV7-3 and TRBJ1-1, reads GAGVSQTPSNKVTEKGKYVELRCDPISGHTALYWYRQSLGQGPEFLIYFQGTGAADDSGLPNDRFFAVRPEGSVSTLKIQRTERGDSAVYLCASSSTGEGMNTEAFFGQGTRLTVV.

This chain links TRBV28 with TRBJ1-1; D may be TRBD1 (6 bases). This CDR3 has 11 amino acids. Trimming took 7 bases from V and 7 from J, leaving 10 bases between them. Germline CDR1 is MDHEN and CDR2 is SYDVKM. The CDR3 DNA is TGTGCCAGCAAGGGGGTGGATGAAGCTTTCTTT. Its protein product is CASKGVDEAFF.

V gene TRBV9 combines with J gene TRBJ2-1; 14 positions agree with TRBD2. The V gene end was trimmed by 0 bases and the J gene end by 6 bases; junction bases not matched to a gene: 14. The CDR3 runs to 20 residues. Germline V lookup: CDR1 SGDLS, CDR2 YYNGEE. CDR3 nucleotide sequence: TGTGCCAGCAGCGTAGTCCCGGGACTAGCGGGAGACGTTGTTTCCAATGAGCAGTTCTTC. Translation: CASSVVPGLAGDVVSNEQFF.

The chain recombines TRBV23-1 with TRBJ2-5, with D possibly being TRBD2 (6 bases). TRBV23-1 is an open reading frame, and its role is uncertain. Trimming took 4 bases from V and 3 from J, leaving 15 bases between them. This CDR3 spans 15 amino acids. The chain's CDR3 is CASSLPWPGEETQYF. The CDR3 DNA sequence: TGCGCCAGCAGTCTCCCCTGGCCGGGGGAAGAGACCCAGTACTTC.

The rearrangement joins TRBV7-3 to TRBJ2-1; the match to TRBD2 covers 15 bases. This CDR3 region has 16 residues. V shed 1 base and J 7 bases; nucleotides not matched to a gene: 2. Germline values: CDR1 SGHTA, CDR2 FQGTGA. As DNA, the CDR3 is TGTGCCAGCAGCTTAAAAGGACTAGCGGGAGGGAATGAGCAGTTCTTC. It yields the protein CASSLKGLAGGNEQFF.

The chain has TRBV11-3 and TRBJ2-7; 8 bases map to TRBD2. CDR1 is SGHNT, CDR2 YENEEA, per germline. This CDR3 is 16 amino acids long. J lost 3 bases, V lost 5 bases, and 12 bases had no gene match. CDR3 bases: TGTGCCAGCAGCCCATGGGGGGGACTAGGGTTCTACGAGCAGTACTTC. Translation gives CASSPWGGLGFYEQYF.

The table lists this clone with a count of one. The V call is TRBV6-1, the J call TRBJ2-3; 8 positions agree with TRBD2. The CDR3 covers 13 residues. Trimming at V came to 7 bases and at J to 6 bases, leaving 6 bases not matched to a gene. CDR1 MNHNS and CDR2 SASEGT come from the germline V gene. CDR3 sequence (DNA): TGTGCCAGCACCGGGGGGGGGCCGGATACGCAGTATTTT. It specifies CASTGGGPDTQYF.